This T cell receptor (beta chain) was identified in a study of shared clonotypes between healthy human individuals (dated by TCRdb to 2018 to 2020). At the level of the whole study: The cohort included three men and a couple of women between 18 and 49 years of age. For each donor, CD4 naive and CD4 memory were each run on three plates, CD8 naive on two plates, and CD8 memory on one plate. Blood TCR repertoires of roughly 5 healthy adults were deeply sequenced to estimate repertoire size and the extent of clonotype sharing between individuals. Different laboratories and diverse techniques were used to prepare libraries and sequence TCR repertoires, to increase sequencing depth and limit assay-specific biases. Leukapheresis yielded between about 0.85 and 10 billion PBMCs per donor.

V and J are truncated by 3 bases and 6 bases respectively, leaving an intervening sequence of 12 bases. CDR1 GTSNPN and CDR2 SVGIG are derived from the germline V gene (reference sequence). Including the terminal cysteine and phenylalanine, the CDR3 comprises 13 residues. This entry keeps only the CDR3 DNA: 39 bases, framed from base 1. A remark on this clone: Its antigen has not been determined. Base quality data are lacking; no much larger clone is found one base away.

Healthy HIV-negative adults with no recently reported acute infections or vaccinations were included as donors. Every donor was a Caucasian adult residing in Nashville, Tennessee, USA. CD4+ T cells were enriched through magnetic negative selection, after which naive cells were positively selected on CD45RA and the remaining negative fraction served as the memory subset. Blood was collected by leukapheresis, and PBMCs were isolated by Ficoll-Histopaque density gradient centrifugation and then cryopreserved in liquid nitrogen vapor phase. Analytical flow cytometry was used to check the purity and quantity of every magnetically sorted T cell population. Each sorted fraction had its genomic DNA isolated and then quantified by UV absorbance on a Nanodrop 2000c. Overall study results and their limits: The small number of donors limited the genetic and exposure-history diversity represented. When four donors were compared, the shared fraction of clonotypes was around 5% for naive CD4, around 4% for naive CD8, 2.3% for memory CD4, and 0.4% for memory CD8. Compared with non-shared clonotypes, clonotypes shared by all four sorted-subset donors had higher generation probabilities. Rarefaction of sorted-subset datasets indicated incomplete sequencing despite the large sequencing depth. Pairwise subsampling led to the expectation that sequencing depth would affect the degree of clonotype sharing among donors. Only blood was sampled, and tissue TCR repertoires likely differ from those in blood. Naive subsets generally had larger estimated clonotype richness than memory subsets did.

TCR CDR3 regions were amplified from genomic DNA by multiplex PCR using the deep immunoSEQ assay. Extracted genomic DNA from each cell subset was spread evenly across all wells of several immunoSEQ 96-well plates, with each plate serving as a replicate. For sorted subsets, each replicate PCR was loaded with approximately 0.2 ug genomic DNA, equivalent to about 30,000 T cell genomes. Purified libraries were quantified with a Qubit 3.0 fluorometer, sized on a Bioanalyzer 2100, and re-quantified with the KAPA Library Quantification kit. Every immunoSEQ 96-well plate was sequenced on a dedicated single-read 150-cycle Illumina NextSeq 550 flow cell. Per the original workflow: Because the immunoSEQ output included only junctional sequences and no quality scores, the filtering could not be the same as the filtering used for full-length reads. Sequences were annotated with PyIR, a Python wrapper for IgBLAST v1.9, and V/J genes and CDR3 were assigned using IMGT germline references. Reads with weak V/J assignments (E-value above 1e-6), missing CDR3, stop codons, out-of-frame junctions, or ambiguous translated residues were removed. A V3J clonotype was defined by an identical inferred V gene, J gene, and CDR3 amino acid sequence. To compute the percentage overlap between repertoires, the number of shared unique clonotypes was divided by the size of the smaller repertoire. Three approaches were used to assess repertoire richness: RTK rarefaction, the Chao1 estimator, and Recon v2.1 estimates of unobserved clonotypes. For all TCRbeta clonotypes obtained by the gDNA method from a few donors, generation probabilities were computed with OLGA. TCRdb carries this immuneACCESS record with in-frame sequences only. Its versions omit some clonotypes, under half of them owing to an unresolved V gene in the studies checked, with the rest unexplained. That table is the source of V, J and clone size, and D and trimming were worked out from the DNA. The sample table lists approximately 1,500,000 clones, 95% to 99% of them with a count of one. Roughly 0.45% of the sample is taken by the ten largest.

This clonotype was sampled from a man aged 25-45 years in good health. Sequences were obtained from naive CD4+ T cells sorted from blood. In the paper's terms, the cell subset or site label means: CD45RA+ positively selected. The rearrangement combines TRBV30 with TRBJ1-3; the D gene lacks a confident call. The DNA reads TGTGCCTGGAGGCCTGGACCGTCAAACACCATATATTTT. It specifies CAWRPGPSNTIYF.